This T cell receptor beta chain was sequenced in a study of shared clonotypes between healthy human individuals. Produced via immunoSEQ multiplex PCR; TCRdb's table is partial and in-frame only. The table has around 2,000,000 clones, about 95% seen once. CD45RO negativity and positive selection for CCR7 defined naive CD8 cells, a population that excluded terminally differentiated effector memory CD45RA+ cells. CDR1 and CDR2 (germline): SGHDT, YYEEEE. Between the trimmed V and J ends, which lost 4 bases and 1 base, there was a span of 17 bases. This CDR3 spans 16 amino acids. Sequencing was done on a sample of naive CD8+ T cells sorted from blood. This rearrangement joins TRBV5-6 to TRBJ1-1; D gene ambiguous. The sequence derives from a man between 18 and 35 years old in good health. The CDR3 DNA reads TGTGCCAGCAGCGTCCCGGAGGTCGGAACGAACACTGAAGCTTTCTTT. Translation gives CASSVPEVGTNTEAFF. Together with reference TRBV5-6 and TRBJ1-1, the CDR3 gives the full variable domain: DAGVTQSPTHLIKTRGQQVTLRCSPKSGHDTVSWYQQALGQGPQFIFQYYEEEERQRGNFPDRFSGHQFPNYSSELNVNALLLGDSALYLCASSVPEVGTNTEAFFGQGTRLTVV.